This T cell receptor (beta chain) is drawn from a study of T cell repertoires in cytomegalovirus infection. About the study: Based on public TCR beta signatures, there were indications of CMV infection and of a matching HLA type.

This clonotype was counted between two and nine times. Antigen specificity is unknown. TCRdb re-analysed the reads in MiXCR, keeping a single row per CDR3 protein. The sample carries tens of thousands of distinct CDR3 sequences, 20% to 25% recorded once. CDR1 and CDR2 (germline): SGHAT, FQNNGV. The CDR3 totals 14 residues. Trimming pared 7 bases from V and 2 bases from J, leaving 13 bases between. Study-level results: What dominated the ex vivo response were HLA-C-restricted CMV-specific TCR beta clonotypes.

The sequenced material came from PBMCs, sequenced either directly or after in vitro stimulation (not recorded which). This rearrangement joins TRBV11-2 to TRBJ2-3, with D perhaps matching TRBD2 (5 bases). This clonotype was sampled from a human donor in good health (CMV status not recorded). Some clones in this sample may be carry-over from other donors' samples. CDR3 loop: CASIPGWATDTQYF. DNA of the CDR3: TGTGCCAGCATTCCGGGGTGGGCCACAGATACGCAGTATTTT.